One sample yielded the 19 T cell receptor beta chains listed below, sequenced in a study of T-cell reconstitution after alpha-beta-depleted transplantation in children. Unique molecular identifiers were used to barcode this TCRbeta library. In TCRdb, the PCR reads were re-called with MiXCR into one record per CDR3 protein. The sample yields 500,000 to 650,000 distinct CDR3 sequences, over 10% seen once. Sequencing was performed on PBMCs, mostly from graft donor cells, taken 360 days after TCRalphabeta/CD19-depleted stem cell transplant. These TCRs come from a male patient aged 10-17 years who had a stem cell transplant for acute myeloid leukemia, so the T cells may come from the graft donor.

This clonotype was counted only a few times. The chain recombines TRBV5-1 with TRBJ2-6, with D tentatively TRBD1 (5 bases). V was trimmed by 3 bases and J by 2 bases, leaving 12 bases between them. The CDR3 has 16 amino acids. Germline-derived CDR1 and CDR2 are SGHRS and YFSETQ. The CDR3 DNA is TGCGCCAGCAGCTCCCCTTCAGGGCCTGGGGCCAACGTCCTGACTTTC. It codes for CASSSPSGPGANVLTF.

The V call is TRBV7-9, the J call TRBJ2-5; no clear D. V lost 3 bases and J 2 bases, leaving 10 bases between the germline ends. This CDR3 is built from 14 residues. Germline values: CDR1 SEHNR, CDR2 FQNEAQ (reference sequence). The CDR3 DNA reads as TGTGCCAGCAGCTTTTTCGCACCTCAAGAGACCCAGTACTTC. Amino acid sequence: CASSFFAPQETQYF.

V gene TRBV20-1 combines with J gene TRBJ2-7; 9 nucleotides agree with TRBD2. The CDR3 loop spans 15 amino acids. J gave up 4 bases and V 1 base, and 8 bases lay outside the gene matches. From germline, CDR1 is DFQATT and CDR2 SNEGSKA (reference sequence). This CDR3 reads CSARVGLAGMYEQYF. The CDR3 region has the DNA TGCAGTGCTAGAGTTGGGCTAGCGGGAATGTACGAGCAGTACTTC.

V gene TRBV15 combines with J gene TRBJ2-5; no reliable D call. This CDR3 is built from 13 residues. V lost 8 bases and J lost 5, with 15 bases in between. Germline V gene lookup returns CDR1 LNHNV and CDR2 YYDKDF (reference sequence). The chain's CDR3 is CATSTTRRETQYF. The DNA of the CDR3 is TGTGCCACCTCCACGACCCGGCGGGAGACCCAGTACTTC. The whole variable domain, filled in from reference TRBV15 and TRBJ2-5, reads DAMVIQNPRYQVTQFGKPVTLSCSQTLNHNVMYWYQQKSSQAPKLLFHYYDKDFNNEADTPDNFQSRRPNTSFCFLDIRSPGLGDTAMYLCATSTTRRETQYFGPGTRLLVL.

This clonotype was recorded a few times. For the CDR3, the DNA is TGTGCCAGCAGTTCCTCAGCGGGAGCATGGGACAATGAGCAGTTCTTC. Its protein product is CASSSSAGAWDNEQFF. The chain joins TRBV7-9 to TRBJ2-1; 8 bases fit TRBD2. J was trimmed by 5 bases and V by 6 bases; bases with no gene match: 12. The germline V gene has CDR1 SEHNR and CDR2 FQNEAQ (reference sequence). This CDR3 has 16 amino acids.

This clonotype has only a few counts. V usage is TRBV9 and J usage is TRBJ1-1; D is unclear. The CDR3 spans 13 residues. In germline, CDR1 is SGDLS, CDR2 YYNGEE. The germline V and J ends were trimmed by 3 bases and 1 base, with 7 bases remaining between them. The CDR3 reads CASSGDWNTEAFF. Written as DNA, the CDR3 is TGTGCCAGCAGCGGGGATTGGAACACTGAAGCTTTCTTT. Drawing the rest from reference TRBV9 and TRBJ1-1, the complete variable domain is DSGVTQTPKHLITATGQRVTLRCSPRSGDLSVYWYQQSLDQGLQFLIQYYNGEERAKGNILERFSAQQFPDLHSELNLSSLELGDSALYFCASSGDWNTEAFFGQGTRLTVV.

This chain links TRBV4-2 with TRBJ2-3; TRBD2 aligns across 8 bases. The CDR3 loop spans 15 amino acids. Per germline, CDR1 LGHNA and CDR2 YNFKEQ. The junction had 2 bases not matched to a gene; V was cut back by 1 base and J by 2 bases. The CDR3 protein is CASSQGAGDTDTQYF. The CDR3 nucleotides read TGTGCCAGCAGCCAAGGAGCGGGAGACACAGATACGCAGTATTTT.

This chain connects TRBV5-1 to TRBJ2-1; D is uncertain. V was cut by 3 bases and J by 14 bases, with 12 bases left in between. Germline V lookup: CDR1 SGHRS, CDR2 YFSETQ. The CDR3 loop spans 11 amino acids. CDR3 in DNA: TGCGCCAGCAGCTCCAGCAGGACGAAGTTCTTC. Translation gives CASSSSRTKFF.

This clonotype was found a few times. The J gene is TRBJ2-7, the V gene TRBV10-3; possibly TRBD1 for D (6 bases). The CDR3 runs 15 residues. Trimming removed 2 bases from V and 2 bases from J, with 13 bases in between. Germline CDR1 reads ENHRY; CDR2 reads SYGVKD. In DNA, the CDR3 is TGTGCCATCAGTGAGGAGACAGGTATAACCTACGAGCAGTACTTC. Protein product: CAISEETGITYEQYF.

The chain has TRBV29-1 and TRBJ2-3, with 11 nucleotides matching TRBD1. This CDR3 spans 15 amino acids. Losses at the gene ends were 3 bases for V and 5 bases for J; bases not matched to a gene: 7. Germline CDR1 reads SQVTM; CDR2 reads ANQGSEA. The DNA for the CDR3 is TGCAGCGTTGACCTTGGACAGGGGGCAAGAGATACGCAGTATTTT. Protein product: CSVDLGQGARDTQYF.

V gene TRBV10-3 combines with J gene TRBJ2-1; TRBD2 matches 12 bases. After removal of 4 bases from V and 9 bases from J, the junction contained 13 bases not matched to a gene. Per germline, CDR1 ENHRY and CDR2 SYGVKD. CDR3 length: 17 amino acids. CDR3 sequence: CAISVLTSGRGAGEQFF. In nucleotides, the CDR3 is TGTGCCATCAGTGTCTTGACTAGCGGGAGAGGTGCGGGTGAGCAGTTCTTC.

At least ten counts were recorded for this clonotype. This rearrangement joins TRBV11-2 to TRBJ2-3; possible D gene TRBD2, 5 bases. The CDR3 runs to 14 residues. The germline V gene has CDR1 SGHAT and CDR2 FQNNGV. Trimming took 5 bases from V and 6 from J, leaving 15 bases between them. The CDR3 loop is CASSPRGLRDTQYF. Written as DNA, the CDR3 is TGTGCCAGCAGCCCCAGAGGGCTCCGGGATACGCAGTATTTT.

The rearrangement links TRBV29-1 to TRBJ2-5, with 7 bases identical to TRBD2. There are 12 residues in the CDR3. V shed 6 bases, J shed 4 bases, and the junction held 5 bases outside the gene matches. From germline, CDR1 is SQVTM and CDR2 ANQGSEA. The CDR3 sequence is CSVGRRGETQYF. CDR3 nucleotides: TGCAGCGTCGGGAGGCGGGGAGAGACCCAGTACTTC.

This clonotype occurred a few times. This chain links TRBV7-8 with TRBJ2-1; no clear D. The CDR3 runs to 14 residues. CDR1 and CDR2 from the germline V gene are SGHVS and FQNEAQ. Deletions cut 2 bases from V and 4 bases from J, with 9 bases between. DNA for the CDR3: TGTGCCAGCAGCTTACGAGACTTTTACAATGAGCAGTTCTTC. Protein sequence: CASSLRDFYNEQFF.

CDR3: CASSRGSAGALNTEAFF. The CDR3 nucleotides are TGTGCCAGCAGCCGAGGTAGCGCTGGGGCCCTGAACACTGAAGCTTTCTTT. The V and J genes are TRBV7-9 and TRBJ1-1; weak D call: TRBD1 (5 bases). This CDR3 spans 17 amino acids. V lost 5 bases to trimming and J lost 0 bases, with 19 bases between them. The germline CDR1 and CDR2 sequences are SEHNR and FQNEAQ (reference sequence).

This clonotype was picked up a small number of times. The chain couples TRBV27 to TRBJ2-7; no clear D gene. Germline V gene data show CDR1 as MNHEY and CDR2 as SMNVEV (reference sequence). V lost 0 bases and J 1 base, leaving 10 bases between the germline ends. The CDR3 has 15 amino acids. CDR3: CASSLSSESSYEQYF. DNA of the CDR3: TGTGCCAGCAGTTTATCGTCGGAATCATCCTACGAGCAGTACTTC.

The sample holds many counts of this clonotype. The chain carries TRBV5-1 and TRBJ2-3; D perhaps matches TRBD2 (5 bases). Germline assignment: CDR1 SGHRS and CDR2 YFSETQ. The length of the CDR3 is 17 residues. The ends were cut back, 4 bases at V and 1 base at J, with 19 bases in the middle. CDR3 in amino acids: CASSLLGWERGTDTQYF. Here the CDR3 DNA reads TGCGCCAGCAGCCTCCTGGGGTGGGAGAGGGGCACAGATACGCAGTATTTT. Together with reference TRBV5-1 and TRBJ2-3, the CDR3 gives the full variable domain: KAGVTQTPRYLIKTRGQQVTLSCSPISGHRSVSWYQQTPGQGLQFLFEYFSETQRNKGNFPGRFSGRQFSNSRSEMNVSTLELGDSALYLCASSLLGWERGTDTQYFGPGTRLTVL.

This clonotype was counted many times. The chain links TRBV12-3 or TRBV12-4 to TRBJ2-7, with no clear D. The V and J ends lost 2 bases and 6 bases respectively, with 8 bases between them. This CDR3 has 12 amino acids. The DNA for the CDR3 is TGTGCCAGCAGTTTAAGTGGGGTCGAGCAGTACTTC. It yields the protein CASSLSGVEQYF.

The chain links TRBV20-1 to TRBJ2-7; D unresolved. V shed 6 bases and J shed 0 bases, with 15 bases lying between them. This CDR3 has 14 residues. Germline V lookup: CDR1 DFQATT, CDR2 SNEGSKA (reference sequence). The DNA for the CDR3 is TGCAGTGCCCCGAACCTTGGTCTCTCCTACGAGCAGTACTTC. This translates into CSAPNLGLSYEQYF.